Presented here are 7 T cell receptor beta chains from one specimen sequenced in a study of CD8 T cells in ankylosing spondylitis. No antigen has been identified for these receptors. TCRdb reprocessed the 5' RACE reads via MiXCR and lists one record per CDR3 protein. This table has approximately 300,000 distinct CDR3 sequences, under 8.5% appearing once. Study-level findings and limits: Ankylosing spondylitis blood appeared to be characterized by a TCR beta motif of under 10 highly homologous variants.

The sequenced sample was blood, either unsorted or a sorted T cell fraction (not recorded which). The source of these receptors is a male donor with ankylosing spondylitis.

The V call is TRBV5-5, the J call TRBJ2-5; either TRBD1 or TRBD2 may supply D (6 bases each). CDR3 length: 15 amino acids. Trimming took 4 bases from V and 4 from J, leaving 17 bases between them. Germline CDR1 reads SGHKS; CDR2 reads YYEKEE (reference sequence). CDR3 nucleotide sequence: TGTGCCAGCAGCCCCCGAGGGGGGCTGGGAGAGACCCAGTACTTC. Its translation: CASSPRGGLGETQYF.

This clonotype was detected many times. This chain connects TRBV2 to TRBJ2-1; 7 bases fit TRBD2. J was trimmed by 0 bases and V by 2 bases; bases with no gene match: 4. Germline V gene lookup returns CDR1 SNHLY and CDR2 FYNNEI. This CDR3 is 16 amino acids long. CDR3 protein: CASSEHGGSSYNEQFF. The CDR3 DNA is TGTGCCAGCAGTGAACACGGGGGGAGCTCCTACAATGAGCAGTTCTTC. Filled out from reference TRBV2 and TRBJ2-1, the complete variable domain reads EPEVTQTPSHQVTQMGQEVILRCVPISNHLYFYWYRQILGQKVEFLVSFYNNEISEKSEIFDDQFSVERPDGSNFTLKIRSTKLEDSAMYFCASSEHGGSSYNEQFFGPGTRLTVL.

The chain has TRBV19 and TRBJ1-1; unclear D gene. The germline V gene has CDR1 LNHDA and CDR2 SQIVND (reference sequence). The CDR3 has 12 residues. V was pared by 6 bases and J by 5 bases, with 10 bases between. The CDR3 DNA reads as TGTGCCAGTAGCCCCCCCTCAACTGAAGCTTTCTTT. As protein: CASSPPSTEAFF.

The rearrangement joins TRBV20-1 to TRBJ2-7; 8 bases are a match to TRBD2. The germline V gene has CDR1 DFQATT and CDR2 SNEGSKA (reference sequence). The CDR3 totals 15 residues. The ends lost 2 bases at V and 7 bases at J; junction bases unmatched: 13. The CDR3 protein is CSARNSGSLAREQYF. The CDR3 coding sequence is TGCAGTGCTAGAAACAGCGGGAGTTTGGCTCGAGAGCAGTACTTC.

The rearrangement joins TRBV2 to TRBJ2-5; D is undetermined. Germline V gene data show CDR1 as SNHLY and CDR2 as FYNNEI. The V end was cut by 8 bases, the J end by 7 bases, with 11 bases between. The CDR3 extends over 11 amino acids. Here the CDR3 reads CASRILRTQYF. CDR3 DNA: TGTGCCAGCCGGATATTAAGGACCCAGTACTTC.

This clonotype was seen ten or more times. CDR3 region: CASSSRDRGSEAFF. The CDR3 region has the DNA TGTGCCAGCAGCTCCCGGGACAGAGGATCCGAAGCTTTCTTT. The gene calls are TRBV7-9 and TRBJ1-1; the match to TRBD1 covers 7 bases. The CDR3 extends over 14 amino acids. V dropped 4 bases and J dropped 8; count of bases not matched to a gene: 10. Per the germline V gene, CDR1 is SEHNR and CDR2 is FQNEAQ (reference sequence).

V and J are TRBV12-3 or TRBV12-4 and TRBJ2-2, with D hard to call. The CDR3 sequence is 14 residues long. V lost 6 bases, J lost 1 base, and 9 bases lay in between. CDR3 in amino acids: CASSIQRNTGELFF. CDR3 bases: TGTGCCAGCAGCATACAAAGGAACACCGGGGAGCTGTTTTTT.